Reported below is one TCR beta chain. This record comes from a study of blood T cell repertoires in COVID-19. The repertoire was sequenced with immunoSEQ multiplex PCR; TCRdb's copy has only in-frame clones and lacks some. Seen here are some 320,000 clones, more than 70% observed once, and the top ten hold over 4%. Participants were aged about 18 to 90 years, lived in about 26 US areas, and enrolled virtually. This TCR came from a woman aged 25 to 39 who had recovered from COVID-19. The sequenced sample was PBMCs or T cells enriched from blood (not recorded which).

The CDR3 nucleotides are TGTGCCAGCAGTTACGAGGGGGATCCTAGAAACACCATATATTTT. This gives the protein CASSYEGDPRNTIYF. This chain uses TRBV6-6 with TRBJ1-3; D might be TRBD1 (6 bases). Germline lookup yields CDR1 MNHNY and CDR2 SVGAGI (reference sequence). Trimming stripped 2 bases from V and 5 bases from J, with 13 bases between. The CDR3 length is 15 residues.